This record looks at one TCR beta chain sequence and its context. The antigen is unknown. Three rounds of nested PCR, following a modified ARM-PCR protocol, produced the TCRbeta library. One entry per CDR3 protein results from TCRdb running MiXCR on the multiplex PCR reads. The sample carries 200,000 to 250,000 distinct CDR3 sequences, around 70% recorded once. The data derive from a study of tumor and adjacent non-tumor tissue in lung cancer. The wider study: On average, productive TCRbeta reads reached roughly 4.2 million per sample. Findings and limits, study-wide: Significantly higher TCR diversity was found in tumor than normal lung.

RNA was extracted from bulk tissue without any cell sorting. The length of the CDR3 is 15 residues. Germline-derived CDR1 and CDR2 are SGHAT and FQNNGV. Trimming stripped 1 base from V and 3 bases from J, with 12 bases between. The clonotype was recovered from a man aged 55 to 70 with non-small cell lung cancer. The chain recombines TRBV11-2 with TRBJ2-5; D gene uncertain. The sample comprised lung tumor tissue. The DNA of the CDR3 is TGTGCCAGCAGCTTAGCTCCTAGAGGTGAAGAGACCCAGTACTTC. Translated: CASSLAPRGEETQYF.